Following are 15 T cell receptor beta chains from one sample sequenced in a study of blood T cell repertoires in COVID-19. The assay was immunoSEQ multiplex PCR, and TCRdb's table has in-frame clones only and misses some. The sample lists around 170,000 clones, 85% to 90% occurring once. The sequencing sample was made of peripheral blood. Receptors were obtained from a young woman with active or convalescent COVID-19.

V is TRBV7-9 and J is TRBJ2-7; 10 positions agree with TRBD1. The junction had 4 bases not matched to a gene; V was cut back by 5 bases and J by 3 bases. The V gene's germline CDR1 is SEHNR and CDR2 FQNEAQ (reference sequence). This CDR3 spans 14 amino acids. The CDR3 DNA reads TGTGCCAGCAGCCCCCGGGACAGGGGCTACGAGCAGTACTTC. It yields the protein CASSPRDRGYEQYF.

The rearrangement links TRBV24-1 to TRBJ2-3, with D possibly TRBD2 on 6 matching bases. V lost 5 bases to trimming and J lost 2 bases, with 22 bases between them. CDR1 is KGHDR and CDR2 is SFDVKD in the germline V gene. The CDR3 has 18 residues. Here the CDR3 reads CATSGKGGESVVTDTQYF. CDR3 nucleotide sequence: TGTGCCACCAGTGGAAAGGGAGGAGAATCTGTGGTCACAGATACGCAGTATTTT.

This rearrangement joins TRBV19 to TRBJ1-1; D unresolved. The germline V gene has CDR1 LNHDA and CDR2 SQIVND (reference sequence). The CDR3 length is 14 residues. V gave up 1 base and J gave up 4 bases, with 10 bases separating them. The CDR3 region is CASSIGEEFTEAFF. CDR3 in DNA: TGTGCCAGTAGTATAGGTGAGGAATTCACTGAAGCTTTCTTT. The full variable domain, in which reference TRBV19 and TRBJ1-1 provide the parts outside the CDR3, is DGGITQSPKYLFRKEGQNVTLSCEQNLNHDAMYWYRQDPGQGLRLIYYSQIVNDFQKGDIAEGYSVSREKKESFPLTVTSAQKNPTAFYLCASSIGEEFTEAFFGQGTRLTVV.

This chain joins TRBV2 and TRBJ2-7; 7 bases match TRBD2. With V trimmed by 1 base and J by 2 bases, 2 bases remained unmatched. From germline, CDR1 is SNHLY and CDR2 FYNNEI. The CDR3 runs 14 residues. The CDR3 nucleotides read TGTGCCAGCAGTGAAGGGGGAGGGCCCTACGAGCAGTACTTC. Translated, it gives CASSEGGGPYEQYF.

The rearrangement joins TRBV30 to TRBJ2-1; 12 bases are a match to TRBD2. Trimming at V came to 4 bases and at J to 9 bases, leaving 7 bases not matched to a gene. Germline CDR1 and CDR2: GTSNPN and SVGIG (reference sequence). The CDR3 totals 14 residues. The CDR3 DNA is TGTGCCTGGACTAGCGGGGGGGCCGGGAGTGAGCAGTTCTTC. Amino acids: CAWTSGGAGSEQFF.

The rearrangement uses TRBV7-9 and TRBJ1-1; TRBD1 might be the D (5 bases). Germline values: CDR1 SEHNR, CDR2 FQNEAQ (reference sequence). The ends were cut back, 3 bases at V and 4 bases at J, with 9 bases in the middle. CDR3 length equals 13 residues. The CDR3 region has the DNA TGTGCCAGCAGCTTCCCGGGGGGCACTGAAGCTTTCTTT. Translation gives CASSFPGGTEAFF. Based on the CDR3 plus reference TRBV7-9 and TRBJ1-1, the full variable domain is DTGVSQNPRHKITKRGQNVTFRCDPISEHNRLYWYRQTLGQGPEFLTYFQNEAQLEKSRLLSDRFSAERPKGSFSTLEIQRTEQGDSAMYLCASSFPGGTEAFFGQGTRLTVV.

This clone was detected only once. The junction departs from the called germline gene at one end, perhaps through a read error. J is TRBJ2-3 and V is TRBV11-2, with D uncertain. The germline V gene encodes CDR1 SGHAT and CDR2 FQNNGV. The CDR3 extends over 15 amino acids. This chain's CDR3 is CASRLEVVSTDTQYF. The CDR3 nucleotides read TGTGCCAGCAGATTAGAGGTAGTAAGCACAGATACGCAGTATTTT.

The CDR3 DNA sequence: TGTGCCACCAGTGACCGGCGGACTAGCGGGAGGGCCGCCCTAGCCAAAAACATTCAGTACTTC. This encodes CATSDRRTSGRAALAKNIQYF. The rearrangement uses TRBV24-1 and TRBJ2-4; 15 bases map to TRBD2. Germline CDR1 is KGHDR and CDR2 is SFDVKD. The CDR3 spans 21 residues. V was pared by 4 bases and J by 0 bases, with 12 bases of the junction left unmatched.

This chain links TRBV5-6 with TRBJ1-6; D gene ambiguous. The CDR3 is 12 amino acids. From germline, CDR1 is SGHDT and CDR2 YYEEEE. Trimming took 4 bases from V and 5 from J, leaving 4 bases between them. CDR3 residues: CASSQNNSPLHF. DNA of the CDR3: TGTGCCAGCAGCCAAAATAATTCACCCCTCCACTTT.

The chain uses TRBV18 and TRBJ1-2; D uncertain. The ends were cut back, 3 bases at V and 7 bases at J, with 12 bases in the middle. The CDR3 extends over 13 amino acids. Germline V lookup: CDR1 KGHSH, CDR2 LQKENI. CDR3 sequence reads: CASSPDASRGYTF. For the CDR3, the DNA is TGTGCCAGCTCACCCGACGCTAGTCGTGGCTACACCTTC.

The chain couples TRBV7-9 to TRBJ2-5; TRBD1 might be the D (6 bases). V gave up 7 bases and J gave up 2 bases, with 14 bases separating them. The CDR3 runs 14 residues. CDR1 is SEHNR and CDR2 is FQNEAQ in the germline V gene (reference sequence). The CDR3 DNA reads TGTGCCAGCAACCTTGGGACAACACAAGAGACCCAGTACTTC. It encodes CASNLGTTQETQYF.

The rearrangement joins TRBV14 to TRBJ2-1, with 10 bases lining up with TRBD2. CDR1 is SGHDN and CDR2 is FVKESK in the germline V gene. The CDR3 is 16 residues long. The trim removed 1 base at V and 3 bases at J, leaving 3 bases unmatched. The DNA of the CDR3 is TGTGCCAGCAGCCAAGGACTAGCGGGTCTCTACAATGAGCAGTTCTTC. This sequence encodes CASSQGLAGLYNEQFF.

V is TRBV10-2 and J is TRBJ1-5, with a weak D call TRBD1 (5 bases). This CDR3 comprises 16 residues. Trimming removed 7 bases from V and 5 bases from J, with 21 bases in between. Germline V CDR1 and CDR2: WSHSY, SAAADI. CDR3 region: CASMASGFHVDQPQHF. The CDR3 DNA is TGCGCCAGCATGGCATCAGGGTTCCACGTCGATCAGCCCCAGCATTTT.

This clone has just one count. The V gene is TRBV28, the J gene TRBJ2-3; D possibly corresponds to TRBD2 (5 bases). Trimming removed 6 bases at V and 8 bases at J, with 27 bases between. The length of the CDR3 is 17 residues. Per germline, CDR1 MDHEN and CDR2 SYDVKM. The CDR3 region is CASRGRVDSRSRGTQYF. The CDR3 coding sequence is TGTGCCAGCAGGGGCCGGGTGGACTCCAGATCCAGAGGTACGCAGTATTTT. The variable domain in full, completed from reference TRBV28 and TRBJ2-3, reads DVKVTQSSRYLVKRTGEKVFLECVQDMDHENMFWYRQDPGLGLRLIYFSYDVKMKEKGDIPEGYSVSREKKERFSLILESASTNQTSMYLCASRGRVDSRSRGTQYFGPGTRLTVL.

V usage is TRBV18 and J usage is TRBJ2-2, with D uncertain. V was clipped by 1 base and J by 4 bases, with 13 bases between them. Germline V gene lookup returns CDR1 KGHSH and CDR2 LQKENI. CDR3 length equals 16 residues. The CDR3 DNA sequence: TGTGCCAGCTCACCACAGGTCAAGGCAGGCACCGGGGAGCTGTTTTTT. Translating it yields CASSPQVKAGTGELFF.